Sequencing of this T cell receptor beta chain was carried out in a study of blood T cell repertoires in COVID-19. Overall study context: Some COVID-19 samples were acute and others convalescent; all came from the United States, Italy and Spain. Sources were T cells, B-cell-depleted T cells, or PBMCs; the material itself was cDNA or gDNA.

As originally analysed: The assay estimated nucleated cells by amplifying reference gene primers. The table came from immunoSEQ multiplex PCR; TCRdb's copy has only in-frame clones and leaves some out. V, J and clone size derive from that table, while D and trimming were established from the DNA sequence. The repertoire has roughly 150,000 clones, approximately 80% of them found once; the top ten carry around 7.2%. Unmatched junction bases numbered 12, after V lost 10 bases and J lost 5 bases. The CDR3 consists of 14 residues. Germline V CDR1 and CDR2: MNHEY, SVGAGI. Sequenced material: peripheral blood. The TCR originated in a woman aged 45-59 years in a cohort sampled during active or convalescent COVID-19. V is TRBV6-5 and J is TRBJ2-5; 8 bases line up with TRBD2. For the CDR3, the DNA is TGTGCCACCAGGGATACGGGGGGGCAGGAGACCCAGTACTTC. Translating it yields CATRDTGGQETQYF.